A selection of T cell receptor beta chains follows, all from one sample in a study of T cells in Graves' hyperthyroidism and ophthalmopathy. TCRdb reprocessed the multiplex PCR reads with MiXCR, giving one entry per CDR3 protein. This sample carries roughly 700,000 distinct CDR3 sequences, 30% to 40% of them seen once, and the ten largest clones take around a third. Sequenced material: blood. The receptors stem from a woman between 35 and 50 years old with Graves' hyperthyroidism. Each CDR3 is given with its conserved first and last residue. A D gene is named only where the DNA matches it firmly. For some rows the clone size is stated as once, few or many, or as a class when expanded; others skip it.

TGCAGTGCTAGAGACAGACAGACGATCTATGGCTACACCTTC	CSARDRQTIYGYTF	NA	TRBV20-1	many	TRBJ1-2
TGTGCCAGCAGTGTGGATCAGCCCCTCCACTTT	CASSVDQPLHF	NA	TRBV2	NA	TRBJ1-6
TGTGCCAGCACCCAAACGGGGGTCGACTATGGCTACACCTTC	CASTQTGVDYGYTF	NA	TRBV12-3/TRBV12-4	many	TRBJ1-2
TGTGCCAGCAGTTATTCACAGGGCTTTTTTGTCGAGCAGTACTTC	CASSYSQGFFVEQYF	NA	TRBV6-5	NA	TRBJ2-7
TGTGCCAGCAAGACGGGCAGGACTGGAAACACCATATATTTT	CASKTGRTGNTIYF	NA	TRBV7-2	NA	TRBJ1-3
TGTGCCAGCAGTCCGCGCCGGGACAAGTTCCCCTACGAGCAGTACTTC	CASSPRRDKFPYEQYF	NA	TRBV7-2	few	TRBJ2-7
TGCGCCAGCAGCAGGTCAGGGGGCGAACGCTCTGAAGCTTTCTTT	CASSRSGGERSEAFF	TRBD1	TRBV5-1	NA	TRBJ1-1
TGTGCCAGTGGTTGGACAGGGAGGAATGAAAAACTGTTTTTT	CASGWTGRNEKLFF	TRBD1	TRBV19	many	TRBJ1-4
TGTGCCAGCAGTGAATCCAGGGTAACGGGGAGGAGGTATGGCTACACCTTC	CASSESRVTGRRYGYTF	NA	TRBV25-1	NA	TRBJ1-2
TGCAGCGTTGAGGGGGACAGGGGCGCTGGCTACACCTTC	CSVEGDRGAGYTF	TRBD1	TRBV29-1	many	TRBJ1-2